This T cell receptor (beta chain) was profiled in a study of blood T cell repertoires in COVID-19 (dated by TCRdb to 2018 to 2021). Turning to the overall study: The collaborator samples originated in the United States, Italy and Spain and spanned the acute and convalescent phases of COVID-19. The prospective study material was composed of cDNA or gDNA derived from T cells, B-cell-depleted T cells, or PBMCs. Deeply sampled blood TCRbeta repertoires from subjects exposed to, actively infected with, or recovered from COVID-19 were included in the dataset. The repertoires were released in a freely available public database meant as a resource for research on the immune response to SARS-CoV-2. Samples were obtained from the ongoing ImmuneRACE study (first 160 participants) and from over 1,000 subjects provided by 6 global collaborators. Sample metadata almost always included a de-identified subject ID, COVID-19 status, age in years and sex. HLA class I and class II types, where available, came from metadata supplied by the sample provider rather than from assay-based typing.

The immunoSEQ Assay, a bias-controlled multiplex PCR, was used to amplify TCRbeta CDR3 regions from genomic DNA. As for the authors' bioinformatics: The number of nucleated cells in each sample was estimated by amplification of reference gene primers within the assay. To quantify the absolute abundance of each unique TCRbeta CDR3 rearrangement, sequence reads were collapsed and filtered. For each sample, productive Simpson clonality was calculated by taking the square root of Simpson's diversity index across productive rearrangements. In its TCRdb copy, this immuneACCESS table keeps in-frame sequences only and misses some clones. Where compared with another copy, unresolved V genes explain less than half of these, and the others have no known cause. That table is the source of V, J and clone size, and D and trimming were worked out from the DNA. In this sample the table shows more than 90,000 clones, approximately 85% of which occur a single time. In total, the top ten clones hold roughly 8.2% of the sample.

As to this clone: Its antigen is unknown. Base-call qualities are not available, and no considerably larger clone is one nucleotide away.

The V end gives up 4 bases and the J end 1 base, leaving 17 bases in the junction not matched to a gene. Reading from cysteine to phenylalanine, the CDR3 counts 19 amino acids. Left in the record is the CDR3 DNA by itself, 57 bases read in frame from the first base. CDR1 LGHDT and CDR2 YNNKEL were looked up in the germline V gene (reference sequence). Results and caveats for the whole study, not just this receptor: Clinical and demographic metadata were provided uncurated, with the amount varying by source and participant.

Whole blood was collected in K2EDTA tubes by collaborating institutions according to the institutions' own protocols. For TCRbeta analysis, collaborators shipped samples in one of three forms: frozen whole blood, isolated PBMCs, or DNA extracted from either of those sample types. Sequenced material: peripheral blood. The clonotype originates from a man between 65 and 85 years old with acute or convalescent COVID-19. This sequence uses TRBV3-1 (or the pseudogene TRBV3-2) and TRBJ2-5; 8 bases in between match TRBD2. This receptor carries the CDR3 CASSPYILAGANFQETQYF. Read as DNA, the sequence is TGTGCCAGCAGCCCTTACATCCTAGCGGGTGCCAATTTCCAAGAGACCCAGTACTTC.